This TCR beta chain was sequenced during a study of blood T cell repertoires in COVID-19. Study-level background: Acute and convalescent COVID-19 samples came from the United States, Italy and Spain. T cells, B-cell-depleted T cells, or PBMCs provided the cDNA or gDNA that served as material.

Per the study methods: Estimated nucleated cell counts came from reference gene primer amplification. The method was immunoSEQ multiplex PCR; TCRdb's version includes in-frame clones alone and lacks a portion of them. For V, J and clone size, that table is used; D and trimming come from the DNA. The sample carries about 260,000 clones, around 83% recorded once. The V and J ends lost 2 bases and 4 bases respectively, with 7 bases between them. This CDR3 region has 13 residues. Source material: peripheral blood. This chain links TRBV12-3 or TRBV12-4 with TRBJ2-3; D perhaps matches TRBD2 (5 bases). The receptor comes from a man younger than 35 with active or convalescent COVID-19. CDR3 residues: CASSLSGADTQYF. CDR3 nucleotides: TGTGCCAGCAGTTTATCCGGGGCAGATACGCAGTATTTT.